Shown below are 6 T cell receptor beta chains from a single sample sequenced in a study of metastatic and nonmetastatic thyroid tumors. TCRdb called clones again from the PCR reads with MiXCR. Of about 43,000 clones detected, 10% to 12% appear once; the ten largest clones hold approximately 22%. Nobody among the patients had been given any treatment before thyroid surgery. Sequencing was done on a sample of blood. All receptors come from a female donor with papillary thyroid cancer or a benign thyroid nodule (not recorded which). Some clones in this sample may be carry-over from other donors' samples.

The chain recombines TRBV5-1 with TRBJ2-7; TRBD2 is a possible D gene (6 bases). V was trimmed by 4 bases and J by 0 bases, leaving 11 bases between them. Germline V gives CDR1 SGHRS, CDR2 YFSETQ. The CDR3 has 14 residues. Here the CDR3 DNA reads TGCGCCAGCAGCCCCACGGGACTCTCCTACGAGCAGTACTTC. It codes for CASSPTGLSYEQYF.

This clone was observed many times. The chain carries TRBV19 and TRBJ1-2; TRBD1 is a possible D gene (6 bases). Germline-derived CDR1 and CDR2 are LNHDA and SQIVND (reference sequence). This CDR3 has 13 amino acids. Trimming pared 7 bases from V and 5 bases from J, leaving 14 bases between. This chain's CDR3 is CASNEETGYGYTF. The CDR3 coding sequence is TGTGCCAGTAATGAGGAAACAGGGTATGGCTACACCTTC.

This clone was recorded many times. CDR3 residues: CASSVQGGGYNEQFF. The CDR3 nucleotides are TGTGCCAGCAGTGTACAGGGGGGGGGGTACAATGAGCAGTTCTTC. The rearrangement joins TRBV6-1 to TRBJ2-1; possibly TRBD1 for D (8 bases). The CDR3 spans 15 residues. Germline CDR1 reads MNHNS; CDR2 reads SASEGT. The V gene lost 4 bases and the J gene lost 4 bases, with 14 bases spanning the gap.

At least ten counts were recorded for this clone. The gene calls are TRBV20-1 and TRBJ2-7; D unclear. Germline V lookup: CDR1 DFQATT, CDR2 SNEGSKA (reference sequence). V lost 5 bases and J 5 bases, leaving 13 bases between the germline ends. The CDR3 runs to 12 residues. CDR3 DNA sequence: TGCAGTGCTGGCCAGGCAAGCGACGAGCAGTACTTC. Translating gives CSAGQASDEQYF.

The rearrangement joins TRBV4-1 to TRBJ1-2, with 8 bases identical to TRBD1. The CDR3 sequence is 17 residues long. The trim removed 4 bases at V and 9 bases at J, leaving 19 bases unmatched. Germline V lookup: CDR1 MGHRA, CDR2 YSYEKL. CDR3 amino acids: CASSPGTGGRRGYCYTF. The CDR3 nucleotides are TGCGCCAGCAGCCCGGGGACAGGCGGTAGGAGGGGTTATTGCTACACCTTC.

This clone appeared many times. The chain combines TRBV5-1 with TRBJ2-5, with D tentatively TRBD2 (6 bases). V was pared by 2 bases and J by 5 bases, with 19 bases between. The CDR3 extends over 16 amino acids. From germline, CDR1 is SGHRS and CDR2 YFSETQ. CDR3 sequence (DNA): TGCGCCAGCAGCTTATCGACAGATCATGGGGGGGAGACCCAGTACTTC. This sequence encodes CASSLSTDHGGETQYF. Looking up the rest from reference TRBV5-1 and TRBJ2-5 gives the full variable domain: KAGVTQTPRYLIKTRGQQVTLSCSPISGHRSVSWYQQTPGQGLQFLFEYFSETQRNKGNFPGRFSGRQFSNSRSEMNVSTLELGDSALYLCASSLSTDHGGETQYFGPGTRLLVL.